One and the same sample provided the 25 T cell receptor beta chains below, sequenced in a study of cytomegalovirus exposure and HLA in healthy donors. With 60 Vbeta and 13 Jbeta primers, the PCR was carried out. Sequenced by immunoSEQ multiplex PCR; TCRdb stores in-frame clones only, minus some. Of over 150,000 clones in the sample, 80% were seen once. What was sequenced was PBMCs. The receptors here all came from a man aged 25-45 years in good health and CMV-seropositive.

J is TRBJ1-2 and V is TRBV27, with TRBD1 identical over 7 bases. Trimming at V came to 6 bases and at J to 2 bases, leaving 9 bases not matched to a gene. The CDR3 consists of 15 residues. Germline CDR1 is MNHEY and CDR2 is SMNVEV (reference sequence). The CDR3: CASRSDRVANYGYTF. In nucleotides, the CDR3 is TGTGCCAGCAGATCAGACAGGGTTGCCAACTATGGCTACACCTTC.

V usage is TRBV6-5 and J usage is TRBJ2-2, with TRBD1 matching over 7 bases. Germline-derived CDR1 and CDR2 are MNHEY and SVGAGI. The CDR3 is 14 residues long. The ends lost 0 bases at V and 5 bases at J; junction bases unmatched: 0. The chain's CDR3 is CASSYSRGTGELFF. The CDR3 nucleotides read TGTGCCAGCAGTTACTCCAGGGGGACCGGGGAGCTGTTTTTT.

This chain connects TRBV9 to TRBJ1-3; 9 bases align to TRBD1. This CDR3 is built from 19 residues. Trimming took 2 bases from V and 4 from J; bases not matched to a gene: 16. The germline CDR1 and CDR2 sequences are SGDLS and YYNGEE. DNA for the CDR3: TGTGCCAGCAGCGTGGAACAGTGGGGACAGGGCGGTCGAGGAAACACCATATATTTT. Amino acids: CASSVEQWGQGGRGNTIYF.

In this sample, this clone turned up a few times. The chain uses TRBV6-6 and TRBJ1-2, with TRBD1 as a possible D gene (6 bases). The CDR3 is 14 amino acids. Germline V gene sequence: CDR1 MNHNY, CDR2 SVGAGI (reference sequence). Between the trimmed V and J ends, which lost 5 bases and 8 bases, there was a span of 18 bases. This CDR3 reads CASSPSAGARGYTF. As DNA, the CDR3 is TGTGCCAGCAGTCCGTCCGCGGGGGCGAGGGGCTACACCTTC.

The sample holds one count of this clone. This chain uses TRBV7-9 with TRBJ2-1; possible D gene TRBD2, 6 bases. V lost 1 base to trimming and J lost 7 bases, with 11 bases between them. Germline CDR1 is SEHNR and CDR2 is FQNEAQ (reference sequence). The CDR3 length is 14 residues. CDR3 in DNA: TGTGCCAGCAGCTTAGGGTTAGGGAGGAATGAGCAGTTCTTC. This translates into CASSLGLGRNEQFF. The variable domain in full, with the rest retrieved from reference TRBV7-9 and TRBJ2-1, is DTGVSQNPRHKITKRGQNVTFRCDPISEHNRLYWYRQTLGQGPEFLTYFQNEAQLEKSRLLSDRFSAERPKGSFSTLEIQRTEQGDSAMYLCASSLGLGRNEQFFGPGTRLTVL.

In the case of this clone: The same CDR3 arises from other DNA sequences in this sample as well. The CDR3 sequence: CASSQAYEQYF. The DNA of the CDR3 is TGTGCCAGCAGCCAAGCTTACGAGCAGTACTTC. The chain recombines TRBV14 with TRBJ2-7; D unresolved. V was shortened by 1 base and J by 4 bases, with 2 bases between the two germline ends. The germline CDR1 and CDR2 sequences are SGHDN and FVKESK. The CDR3 extends over 11 amino acids.

This chain uses TRBV15 with TRBJ2-5; 8 nucleotides agree with TRBD2. The J call is doubtful: the DNA matches TRBJ2-7 better. The CDR3 sequence is 14 residues long. From germline, CDR1 is LNHNV and CDR2 YYDKDF (reference sequence). CDR3 DNA: TGTGCCACCAGCGGGGATCTAGCGGGCGGCGAGCAGTACTTC. Protein: CATSGDLAGGEQYF.

This chain links TRBV11-3 with TRBJ2-5; D is possibly TRBD1 (6 bases). Germline-derived CDR1 and CDR2 are SGHNT and YENEEA. V lost 5 bases to trimming and J lost 5 bases, with 15 bases between them. This CDR3 has 14 residues. The CDR3 here is CASSDRQDGETQYF. The CDR3 DNA reads TGTGCCAGCAGCGATAGACAGGATGGGGAGACCCAGTACTTC.

This chain links TRBV7-9 with TRBJ2-1; D is undetermined. V was trimmed by 1 base and J by 7 bases, leaving 11 bases between them. CDR3 length: 14 residues. The germline gives CDR1 SEHNR, CDR2 FQNEAQ (reference sequence). As DNA, the CDR3 is TGTGCCAGCAGCTTAGGAGGTCTACAAAATGAGCAGTTCTTC. Its protein is CASSLGGLQNEQFF.

This clone was observed a single time. The V gene is TRBV7-3, the J gene TRBJ2-7; 7 bases map to TRBD2. Trimming removed 1 base from V and 4 bases from J; junction bases left unmatched: 7. CDR1 and CDR2 from the germline V gene are SGHTA and FQGTGA. The CDR3 runs to 15 residues. The CDR3 nucleotides read TGTGCCAGCAGCTTAAGGGCCGGACTAGGTTACGAGCAGTACTTC. Translating it yields CASSLRAGLGYEQYF. The variable domain in full, completed from reference TRBV7-3 and TRBJ2-7, reads GAGVSQTPSNKVTEKGKYVELRCDPISGHTALYWYRQSLGQGPEFLIYFQGTGAADDSGLPNDRFFAVRPEGSVSTLKIQRTERGDSAVYLCASSLRAGLGYEQYFGPGTRLTVT.

The chain is built from TRBV13 and TRBJ2-5; perhaps TRBD1 as D (7 bases). Germline V gene lookup returns CDR1 PRHDT and CDR2 FYEKMQ (reference sequence). There are 17 residues in the CDR3. V was shortened by 0 bases and J by 5 bases, with 19 bases between the two germline ends. The CDR3 region is CASSLGLPGRGDETQYF. CDR3 in DNA: TGTGCCAGCAGCTTAGGCCTACCGGGCAGGGGGGATGAGACCCAGTACTTC.

The rearrangement uses TRBV2 and TRBJ2-3; D is possibly TRBD2 (5 bases). The CDR3 length is 14 residues. Deletions cut 11 bases from V and 4 bases from J, with 19 bases between. The V gene's germline CDR1 is SNHLY and CDR2 FYNNEI. The CDR3, as DNA: TGTGCCGGCGCGAGGGATGAGGCTTCAGATACGCAGTATTTT. Protein product: CAGARDEASDTQYF.

The chain links TRBV18 to TRBJ2-5; a possible D gene is TRBD2 (7 bases). This CDR3 spans 14 amino acids. Germline V gene data show CDR1 as KGHSH and CDR2 as LQKENI. V lost 8 bases and J lost 2, with 15 bases in between. The CDR3 region has the DNA TGTGCCAGCCGCCCGCGGGGGCGTCAAGAGACCCAGTACTTC. It codes for CASRPRGRQETQYF. Full variable domain (missing parts from reference TRBV18 and TRBJ2-5): NAGVMQNPRHLVRRRGQEARLRCSPMKGHSHVYWYRQLPEEGLKFMVYLQKENIIDESGMPKERFSAEFPKEGPSILRIQQVVRGDSAAYFCASRPRGRQETQYFGPGTRLLVL.

The CDR3 DNA sequence: TGTGCCATCTGGGACAGCTATGGCTACACCTTC. Amino acids: CAIWDSYGYTF. The chain recombines TRBV28 with TRBJ1-2, with TRBD1 matching over 7 bases. This CDR3 comprises 11 residues. The V gene's germline CDR1 is MDHEN and CDR2 SYDVKM. V lost 10 bases to trimming and J lost 4 bases; unmatched junction nucleotides: 3.

This chain uses TRBV7-9 with TRBJ1-1; weak D call: TRBD1 (6 bases). Trimming took off 1 base at V and 5 bases at J, with 8 bases between the two ends. This CDR3 has 13 residues. The V gene's germline CDR1 is SEHNR and CDR2 FQNEAQ (reference sequence). The CDR3 DNA follows: TGTGCCAGCAGCTTAGAACAGGGAACTGAAGCTTTCTTT. Residues: CASSLEQGTEAFF. The full variable domain, rest sourced from reference TRBV7-9 and TRBJ1-1, is DTGVSQNPRHKITKRGQNVTFRCDPISEHNRLYWYRQTLGQGPEFLTYFQNEAQLEKSRLLSDRFSAERPKGSFSTLEIQRTEQGDSAMYLCASSLEQGTEAFFGQGTRLTVV.

This clone was seen only a few times. This chain uses TRBV14 with TRBJ1-1; weak D call: TRBD1 (6 bases). Germline CDR1 is SGHDN and CDR2 is FVKESK. The V gene lost 0 bases and the J gene lost 2 bases, with 13 bases spanning the gap. The CDR3 covers 16 residues. The CDR3 bases are TGTGCCAGCAGCCAAGAAGCCAGGGGTTCAAACACTGAAGCTTTCTTT. Its translation is CASSQEARGSNTEAFF.

This clone was seen just once. At one of its ends the junction is not consistent with the germline gene, which may arise from a read error. V usage is TRBV6-1 and J usage is TRBJ2-5; D unresolved. The CDR3 covers 11 residues. Germline lookup yields CDR1 MNHNS and CDR2 SASEGT. CDR3 region: CASSESRKAHF. The CDR3 bases are TGTGCCAGCAGTGAAAGCAGGAAGGCGCACTTC.

The V and J genes are TRBV6-4 and TRBJ2-7; TRBD2 matches at 7 bases. There are 15 residues in the CDR3. The germline CDR1 and CDR2 sequences are MRHNA and SNTAGT. With V trimmed by 10 bases and J by 2 bases, 14 bases remained unmatched. CDR3 sequence: CATPRRGRGPYEQYF. The CDR3 DNA sequence: TGTGCCACCCCCCGGAGAGGGAGGGGTCCCTACGAGCAGTACTTC.

The rearrangement links TRBV19 to TRBJ1-5; 8 bases align to TRBD1. Losses at the gene ends were 0 bases for V and 7 bases for J; bases not matched to a gene: 8. CDR3 size: 16 residues. CDR1 and CDR2 (germline): LNHDA, SQIVND (reference sequence). The chain's CDR3 is CASSIDQGTGGQPQHF. CDR3 DNA sequence: TGTGCCAGTAGTATAGATCAGGGGACAGGCGGCCAGCCCCAGCATTTT. Full variable domain (missing parts from reference TRBV19 and TRBJ1-5): DGGITQSPKYLFRKEGQNVTLSCEQNLNHDAMYWYRQDPGQGLRLIYYSQIVNDFQKGDIAEGYSVSREKKESFPLTVTSAQKNPTAFYLCASSIDQGTGGQPQHFGDGTRLSIL.

The V and J genes are TRBV9 and TRBJ1-1, with TRBD1 matching over 7 bases. This CDR3 contains 14 residues. Per the germline V gene, CDR1 is SGDLS and CDR2 is YYNGEE. After removal of 0 bases from V and 4 bases from J, the junction contained 3 bases not matched to a gene. CDR3 residues: CASSVGPGGTEAFF. CDR3 sequence (DNA): TGTGCCAGCAGCGTAGGACCAGGGGGCACTGAAGCTTTCTTT.

The chain has TRBV19 and TRBJ2-5, with 7 bases matching TRBD2. V shed 5 bases, J shed 4 bases, and the junction held 10 bases outside the gene matches. CDR3 length: 15 residues. Germline V gene sequence: CDR1 LNHDA, CDR2 SQIVND (reference sequence). The CDR3 sequence: CASSPGTGRRETQYF. The CDR3 bases are TGTGCCAGTAGTCCCGGGACCGGGAGGAGAGAGACCCAGTACTTC.

This clone appeared a few times. Other DNA sequences within the sample encode an identical CDR3. The rearrangement links TRBV30 to TRBJ1-1; D perhaps matches TRBD1 (6 bases). V was pared by 0 bases and J by 7 bases, with 9 bases between. The CDR3 is 12 residues long. Germline CDR1 reads GTSNPN; CDR2 reads SVGIG (reference sequence). The DNA for the CDR3 is TGTGCCTGGAGTGTTTCAGGGGTTGAAGCTTTCTTT. Its protein product is CAWSVSGVEAFF. Full variable domain (missing parts from reference TRBV30 and TRBJ1-1): SQTIHQWPATLVQPVGSPLSLECTVEGTSNPNLYWYRQAAGRGLQLLFYSVGIGQISSEVPQNLSASRPQDRQFILSSKKLLLSDSGFYLCAWSVSGVEAFFGQGTRLTVV.

V is TRBV11-2 and J is TRBJ2-7; D might be TRBD2 (5 bases). Trimming removed 1 base from V and 4 bases from J, with 14 bases in between. Germline V lookup: CDR1 SGHAT, CDR2 FQNNGV. The CDR3 is 15 residues long. This CDR3 is CASSLVSRGLYEQYF. The CDR3 DNA sequence: TGTGCCAGCAGCTTAGTCTCCCGCGGGTTGTACGAGCAGTACTTC.

The V call is TRBV18, the J call TRBJ2-7, with TRBD1 matching 8 bases. V shed 6 bases, J shed 2 bases, and the junction held 9 bases outside the gene matches. CDR3 length: 15 residues. Germline V gene data show CDR1 as KGHSH and CDR2 as LQKENI. CDR3 sequence: CASSRLGQGAYEQYF. The CDR3 DNA reads as TGTGCCAGCTCGCGGCTTGGACAGGGCGCCTACGAGCAGTACTTC.

A word on this clone: One junction end does not reproduce the germline sequence, and a read error may be involved. The chain joins TRBV7-9 to TRBJ1-1; 10 nucleotides match TRBD1. The CDR3 covers 18 residues. Germline CDR1 reads SEHNR; CDR2 reads FQNEAQ (reference sequence). DNA of the CDR3: TGTTCCAGCAGCTTAGGGTCCCTGACAGGGGGCATGAACACTGAAGCTTTCTTT. The encoded protein is CSSSLGSLTGGMNTEAFF. Full variable domain (rest looked up from reference TRBV7-9 and TRBJ1-1): DTGVSQNPRHKITKRGQNVTFRCDPISEHNRLYWYRQTLGQGPEFLTYFQNEAQLEKSRLLSDRFSAERPKGSFSTLEIQRTEQGDSAMYLCSSSLGSLTGGMNTEAFFGQGTRLTVV.